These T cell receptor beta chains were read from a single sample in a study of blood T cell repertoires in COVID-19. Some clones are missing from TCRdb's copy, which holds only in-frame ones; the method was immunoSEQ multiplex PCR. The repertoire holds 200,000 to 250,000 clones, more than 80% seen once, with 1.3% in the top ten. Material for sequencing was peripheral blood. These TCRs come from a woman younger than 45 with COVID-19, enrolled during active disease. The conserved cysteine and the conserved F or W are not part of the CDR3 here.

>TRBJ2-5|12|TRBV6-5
ASGTGGLQETQY
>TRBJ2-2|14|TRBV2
ASSGDSSVNTGELF
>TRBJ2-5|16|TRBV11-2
ASSLADAGYEVGETQY
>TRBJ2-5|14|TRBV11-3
ASSLATRGSEETQY
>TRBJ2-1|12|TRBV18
ASSPQGNYNEQF
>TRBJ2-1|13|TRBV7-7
ASSLVAGGDNEQF
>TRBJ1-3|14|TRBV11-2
ASSLDDPRSGNTIY
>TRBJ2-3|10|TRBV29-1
SVDQGADTQY
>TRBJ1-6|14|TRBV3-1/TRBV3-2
ASSHPDRGSGSPLH
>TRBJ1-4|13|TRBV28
ASSLSRQGVEKLF
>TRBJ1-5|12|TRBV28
ASTPAGGNQPQH
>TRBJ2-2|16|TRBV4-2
ASSQELSREGLTGELF
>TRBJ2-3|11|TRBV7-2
ASGFTRTDTQY
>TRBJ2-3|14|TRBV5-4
ASSSRTSGRGPTQY
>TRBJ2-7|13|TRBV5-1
ASSLGDRSSYEQY
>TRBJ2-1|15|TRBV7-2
ASSLARGGRGNNEQF
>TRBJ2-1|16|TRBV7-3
ASSVVPLAGDSYNEQF
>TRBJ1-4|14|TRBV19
ASSIGGLATNEKLF
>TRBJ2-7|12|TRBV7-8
ASSLTTVTYEQY
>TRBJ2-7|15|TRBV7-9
ASSSPSGGRSTSEQY
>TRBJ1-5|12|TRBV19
ASSKGGLGQPQH
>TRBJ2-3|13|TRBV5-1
ASSLDLLYTDTQY
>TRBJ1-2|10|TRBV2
ASTGQSLSYT
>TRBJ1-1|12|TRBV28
ASRERQRTTEAF
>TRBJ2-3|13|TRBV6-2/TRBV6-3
ASSYSTVRTDTQY
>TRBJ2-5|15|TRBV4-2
ASSQVSAGGPSETQY
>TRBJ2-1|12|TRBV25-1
ASSQLAGYNEQF
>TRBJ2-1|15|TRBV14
ASSQRRSGGMNNEQF
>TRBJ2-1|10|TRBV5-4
ASGGGYNEQF
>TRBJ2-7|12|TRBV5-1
ASSPRQVTYEQY
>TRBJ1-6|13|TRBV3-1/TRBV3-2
ASSQVGGDNSPLH
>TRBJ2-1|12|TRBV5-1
ASSLTGTALQQF
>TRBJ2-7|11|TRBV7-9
ASTPLGVREQY
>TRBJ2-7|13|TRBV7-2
ASSSPNRGRNEQY
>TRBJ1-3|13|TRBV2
ASSQGAIQGNTIY
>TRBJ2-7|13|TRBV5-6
ASSQGQGSTYEQY
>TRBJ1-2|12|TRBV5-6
ASSRGQGIYGYT
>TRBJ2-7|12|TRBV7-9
ASSLFEASYEQY
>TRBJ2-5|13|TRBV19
ASSIRTAFQETQY
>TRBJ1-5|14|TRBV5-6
ASSLSRTDSNQPQH
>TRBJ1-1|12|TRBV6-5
ATRRDREGTEAF
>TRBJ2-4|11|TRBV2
ASRPVSRNIQY
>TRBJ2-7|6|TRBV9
ARREQY
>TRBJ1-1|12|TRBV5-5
ASSSGQGMTEAF
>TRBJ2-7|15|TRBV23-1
ASSQSAVEGTSYEQY
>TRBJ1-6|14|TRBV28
ASNPAAGARNSPLH
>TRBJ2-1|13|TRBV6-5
ASSRRTGLRNEQF
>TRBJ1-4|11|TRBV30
AWRGQFNEKLF
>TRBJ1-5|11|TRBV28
AANSYSNQPQH
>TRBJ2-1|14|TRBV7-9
ASSAGGEATRDEQF
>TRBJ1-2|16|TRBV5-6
ASSLGPPGDRLNYGYT
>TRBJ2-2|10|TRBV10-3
AISQGAGELF
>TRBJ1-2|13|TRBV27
ASSLRAKTNYGYT
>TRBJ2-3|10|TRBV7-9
ASSLGNPRAY
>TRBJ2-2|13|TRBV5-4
ASSLAGGDTGELF